The rows below give T cell receptor beta chains drawn from one sample of a study of blood T cell repertoires in COVID-19. Assay used: immunoSEQ multiplex PCR; TCRdb lists only in-frame clones, some missing. The sample holds 220,000 or so clones, about 80% seen once. Specimen: PBMCs or T cells enriched from blood (not recorded which). Every receptor here comes from a woman aged 35 to 49 with acute COVID-19. The CDR3 runs from the conserved cysteine through the conserved F or W. A D gene is named only where the DNA matches it firmly. Clone size is shown for a subset of rows, as once, few, many or a class of expanded clone.

CDR3nt	CDR3aa	j_gene	v_gene	d_gene	abundance
TGTGCCAGCAGCTTGGGGCTGGGGTTGACCGGGGAGCTGTTTTTT	CASSLGLGLTGELFF	TRBJ2-2	TRBV7-2	.	.
TGTGCCACCAGCAGCCCGAGAAGCGGGAGATCGGGCTACAATGAGCAGTTCTTC	CATSSPRSGRSGYNEQFF	TRBJ2-1	TRBV15	TRBD2	once
TGTGCCAGCTCCGCCGACAGTCCCTTTAGCAATCAGCCCCAGCATTTT	CASSADSPFSNQPQHF	TRBJ1-5	TRBV18	.	.
TGTGCCAGCAGCCAAGTAAGGGGGACTGAAGCTTTCTTT	CASSQVRGTEAFF	TRBJ1-1	TRBV3-1/TRBV3-2	.	.
TGTGCCAGCAGTCAGGACAGGGCCAATGAAAAACTGTTTTTT	CASSQDRANEKLFF	TRBJ1-4	TRBV7-2	TRBD1	.
TGTGCCAGCAACGGGGTCTCCTACGAGCAGTACTTC	CASNGVSYEQYF	TRBJ2-7	TRBV7-9	.	.
TGTGCCAGCAGTGACGGCTGGGGGGGGAGTAGGACTGAAGCTTTCTTT	CASSDGWGGSRTEAFF	TRBJ1-1	TRBV6-1	.	once
TGTGCCAGCACGACAGGGTCCTACGAGCAGTACTTC	CASTTGSYEQYF	TRBJ2-7	TRBV28	TRBD1	.
TGTGCCAGCAGGACTGTTAGCGGTCAGCCCCAGCATTTT	CASRTVSGQPQHF	TRBJ1-5	TRBV28	.	.
TGTGCCAGCAGCAGGGACAGGGGACCCTCCTACGAGCAGTACTTC	CASSRDRGPSYEQYF	TRBJ2-7	TRBV21-1	.	once
TGTGCCAGCTCACCTACCTTGGACAGGGCGCCTGAAGCTTTCTTT	CASSPTLDRAPEAFF	TRBJ1-1	TRBV18	TRBD1	.
TGTGCCAGCAGCTACGAGGGAGGCCAAGAGACCCAGTACTTC	CASSYEGGQETQYF	TRBJ2-5	TRBV7-6	.	.
TGTGCCAGCAGCGTAGGGGGCAGCGGGGAGCTGTTTTTT	CASSVGGSGELFF	TRBJ2-2	TRBV9	.	.
TGTGCCTGGATTATTCGGGGTTCGGGGGAGCAGTACTTC	CAWIIRGSGEQYF	TRBJ2-7	TRBV30	.	.
TGTGCCAGCAGTTTAGTCATAGGGTGGGACAGGGAAGAGACCCAGTACTTC	CASSLVIGWDREETQYF	TRBJ2-5	TRBV27	TRBD1	.